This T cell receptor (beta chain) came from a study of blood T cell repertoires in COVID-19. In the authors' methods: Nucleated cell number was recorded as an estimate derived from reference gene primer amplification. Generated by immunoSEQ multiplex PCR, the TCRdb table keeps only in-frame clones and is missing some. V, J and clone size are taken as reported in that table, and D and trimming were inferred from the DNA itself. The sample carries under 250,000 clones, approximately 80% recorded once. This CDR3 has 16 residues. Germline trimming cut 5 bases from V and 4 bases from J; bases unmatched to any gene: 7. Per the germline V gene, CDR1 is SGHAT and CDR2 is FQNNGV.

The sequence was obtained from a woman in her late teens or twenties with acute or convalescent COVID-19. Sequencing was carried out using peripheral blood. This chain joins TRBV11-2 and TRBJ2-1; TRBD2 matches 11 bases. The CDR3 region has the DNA TGTGCCAGCAGCCCAACGGGGACTAGCGGATACAATGAGCAGTTCTTC. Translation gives CASSPTGTSGYNEQFF.